The clone carrying this T cell receptor (beta chain) has a handful of counts. Its antigen is currently unknown. The entry originates in a study of CD8 T cells in ankylosing spondylitis. TCRdb fed the 5' RACE reads into MiXCR, producing one record per CDR3 protein. The sample shows around 770,000 distinct CDR3 sequences, approximately 12% of them seen only once. The CDR3 contains 16 residues. Germline V lookup: CDR1 MNHEY, CDR2 SVGAGI. V was clipped by 5 bases and J by 4 bases; unmatched bases: 13. Findings and caveats of the study: Ankylosing spondylitis blood seemed to carry a telltale TCR beta motif made of several highly homologous variants. Earlier reports found some motif variants in synovial fluid and blood in reactive arthritis.

Sequencing used blood, either unsorted or a sorted T cell fraction (not recorded which). J is TRBJ2-7 and V is TRBV6-5, with 8 bases that match TRBD1. This TCR came from a male donor with ankylosing spondylitis. The CDR3 sequence is CASSHLGTGPRYEQYF. The CDR3 DNA follows: TGTGCCAGCAGTCACTTAGGGACAGGTCCCCGATACGAGCAGTACTTC.